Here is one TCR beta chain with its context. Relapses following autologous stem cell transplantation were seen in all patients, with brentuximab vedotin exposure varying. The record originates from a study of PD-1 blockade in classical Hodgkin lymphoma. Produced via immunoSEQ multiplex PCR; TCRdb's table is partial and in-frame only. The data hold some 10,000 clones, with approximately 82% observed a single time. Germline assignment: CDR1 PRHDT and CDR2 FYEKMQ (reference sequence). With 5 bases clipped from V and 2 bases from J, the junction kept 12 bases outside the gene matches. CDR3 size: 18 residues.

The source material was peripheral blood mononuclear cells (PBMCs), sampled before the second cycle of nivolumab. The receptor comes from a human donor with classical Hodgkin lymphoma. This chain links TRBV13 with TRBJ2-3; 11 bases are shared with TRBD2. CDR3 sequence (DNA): TGTGCCAGCAGCCGCACCTCCCTAGCGGGAGGAAACACAGATACGCAGTATTTT. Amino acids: CASSRTSLAGGNTDTQYF. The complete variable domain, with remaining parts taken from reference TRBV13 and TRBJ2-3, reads AAGVIQSPRHLIKEKRETATLKCYPIPRHDTVYWYQQGPGQDPQFLISFYEKMQSDKGSIPDRFSAQQFSDYHSELNMSSLELGDSALYFCASSRTSLAGGNTDTQYFGPGTRLTVL.